This T cell receptor beta chain was captured by sequencing in a study of blood T cell repertoires in COVID-19. Trimming cost V 1 base and J 1 base, with 13 bases left between them. CDR3 size: 16 residues. The germline gives CDR1 SGHNT, CDR2 YENEEA. The authors' processing: From reference gene primer amplification, estimates of nucleated cell counts were derived. TCRdb keeps only in-frame clones here, not all; method: immunoSEQ multiplex PCR. The V and J calls and clone size are taken from that table; D and trimming were inferred from the DNA. This table has about 90,000 clones, 92% appearing once. The J gene is TRBJ2-5, the V gene TRBV11-3, with D maybe TRBD1 (5 bases). The receptor was derived from a woman aged 55-69 years with active COVID-19. The sample taken for sequencing was peripheral blood. The CDR3: CASSLGEHRSQETQYF. The DNA of the CDR3 is TGTGCCAGCAGCTTAGGAGAACACAGGAGCCAAGAGACCCAGTACTTC.